These 25 T cell receptor beta chains came from one sample sequenced in a study of tumor and adjacent non-tumor tissue in lung cancer. This sample's RNA came from whole unsorted tissue. The library came from three nested PCR rounds adapted from ARM-PCR protocols. TCRdb independently ran MiXCR on the multiplex PCR reads; one entry per CDR3 protein. The table records roughly 200,000 distinct CDR3 sequences, around 71% of them present only once. The sample comprised lung tumor tissue. These TCRs come from a man aged 60 to 75 with non-small cell lung cancer.

The chain joins TRBV6-5 to TRBJ2-3; the D gene could be TRBD1 or TRBD2 (5 bases each). CDR1 and CDR2 from the germline V gene are MNHEY and SVGAGI. Trimming shortened V by 1 base and J by 4 bases, and 15 bases separated the two germline ends. The CDR3 runs 16 residues. As DNA, the CDR3 is TGTGCCAGCAGTTACTGGGGACGCTGTAGCTCAGATACGCAGTATTTT. It is translated as CASSYWGRCSSDTQYF.

To note about this clonotype: This clone may be a read error of a much larger clone one base away. This chain links TRBV20-1 with TRBJ2-7, with D perhaps TRBD1 or TRBD2 (5 bases each). The CDR3 length is 14 residues. Germline V gene data show CDR1 as DFQATT and CDR2 as SNEGSKA (reference sequence). V was cut by 1 base and J by 5 bases, with 15 bases left in between. This chain's CDR3 is CSARAPGGSNEQYF. The CDR3 DNA sequence: TGCAGTGCTAGAGCTCCTGGGGGATCCAACGAGCAGTACTTC.

This rearrangement joins TRBV6-2 or TRBV6-3 to TRBJ1-2; D remains unclear. The ends were cut back, 8 bases at V and 5 bases at J, with 9 bases in the middle. Germline CDR1 MNHEY, CDR2 SVGEGT. CDR3 size: 11 residues. CDR3 sequence (DNA): TGTGCCAGCCACTGGTGTTATGGCTACACCTTC. It yields the protein CASHWCYGYTF.

In regard to this clonotype: A read error may be the cause here, since a much bigger clone is one base away. Lacking the conserved final phenylalanine or tryptophan, this CDR3 likely reflects a read error. This chain uses TRBV11-3 with TRBJ1-1; no reliable D call. This CDR3 is built from 13 residues. CDR1 is SGHNT and CDR2 is YENEEA in the germline V gene. CDR3 DNA: TGTACCAGCAGCTTCGGGGTGAACACTGAAGCTTTCCTT. Translated, it gives CTSSFGVNTEAFL.

Points on this clonotype: The junction and the germline gene differ at one end; a read error may be behind it. The rearrangement uses TRBV6-2 or TRBV6-3 and TRBJ2-1; no clear D gene. The CDR3 consists of 12 residues. Germline V lookup: CDR1 MNHEY, CDR2 SVGEGT. The DNA for the CDR3 is TGTGCCAGTAGTCTCCTAGGTAATGAGCAGTTATTC. This translates into CASSLLGNEQLF.

This clonotype was seen ten or more times. The genes are TRBV20-1 and TRBJ1-5; D unresolved. Germline loops: CDR1 DFQATT, CDR2 SNEGSKA (reference sequence). The ends were cut back, 0 bases at V and 0 bases at J, with 18 bases in the middle. The CDR3 is 18 residues long. Written as DNA, the CDR3 is TGCAGTGCTAGAGAGAGCCGAACCGGAGCTTATAGCAATCAGCCCCAGCATTTT. It specifies CSARESRTGAYSNQPQHF.

As concerns this clonotype: A much larger clone differs from this one at a single base, so this may be a read error. The rearrangement uses TRBV12-3 or TRBV12-4 and TRBJ1-5; TRBD1 matches 9 bases. CDR3 size: 15 residues. CDR3 bases: TGTCCCAGCAGTTTAGCGGGACAGGGCATACAGCCCCAGCATTTT. This encodes CPSSLAGQGIQPQHF.

As for this clonotype: Possible read error: a much larger clone is one base away. The chain combines TRBV5-1 with TRBJ1-2; D remains ambiguous. Germline V gives CDR1 SGHRS, CDR2 YFSETQ. The CDR3 loop spans 12 amino acids. The CDR3 sequence: CATSLSDYGYTF. CDR3 DNA sequence: TGCGCCACCAGCTTAAGTGACTATGGCTACACCTTC.

Worth noting for this clonotype: As the CDR3 is not closed by the conserved phenylalanine or tryptophan, this likely results from a read error. This chain links TRBV20-1 with TRBJ1-6; D possibly corresponds to TRBD1 (6 bases). V was shortened by 1 base and J by 15 bases, with 22 bases between the two germline ends. There are 15 residues in the CDR3. The germline gives CDR1 DFQATT, CDR2 SNEGSKA (reference sequence). In nucleotides, the CDR3 is TGCAGTGCTAGAGCCAAGGGGGTAAAAGTGACATTCCTCCACCTT. Encoded protein: CSARAKGVKVTFLHL.

The V call is TRBV4-3, the J call TRBJ2-7, with TRBD2 matching 7 bases. V gave up 4 bases and J gave up 11 bases; unmatched junction bases: 17. CDR3 length equals 15 residues. From germline, CDR1 is LGHNA and CDR2 YSLEER. DNA of the CDR3: TGCGCCAGCAGCCCCGGACTAGGAGGGTACTACGTGAAGTACTTC. Encoded protein: CASSPGLGGYYVKYF.

This clonotype occurred a few times. The chain has TRBV11-3 and TRBJ2-3, with no clear D. The V gene lost 3 bases and the J gene lost 13 bases, with 17 bases spanning the gap. Germline loops: CDR1 SGHNT, CDR2 YENEEA. The CDR3 spans 13 residues. CDR3 in DNA: TGTGCCAGCAGCTTGGAGATGGGAAGAGAGGAGTATTTT. Encoded protein: CASSLEMGREEYF.

Worth noting for this clonotype: The conserved phenylalanine or tryptophan is not found at the CDR3 terminus, so this likely reflects a read error. V is TRBV20-1 and J is TRBJ2-7, with 16 bases that match TRBD2. CDR1 and CDR2 (germline): DFQATT, SNEGSKA (reference sequence). Trimming at V came to 1 base and at J to 4 bases, leaving 4 bases not matched to a gene. This CDR3 region has 16 residues. The CDR3, as DNA: TGCAGTGCTAGAGTGGGGACTAGCGGGAGGGCTTACGAGCAGTACTTA. It is translated as CSARVGTSGRAYEQYL.

Worth noting for this clonotype: The conserved closing phenylalanine or tryptophan is absent in this CDR3, likely reflecting a read error. The chain couples TRBV11-1 to TRBJ2-7, with 9 bases matching TRBD1. Matching the DNA end better, TRBJ2-1 makes the J call doubtful. This CDR3 region has 13 residues. The germline CDR1 and CDR2 sequences are SGHAT and FQDESV (reference sequence). CDR3 region: CASSTDRGGEQFL. The CDR3 DNA is TGTGCCAGCAGCACGGACAGGGGTGGAGAGCAGTTCCTC.

Regarding this clonotype: This may be a read error, as it is one base from a much larger clone. Lacking the conserved final phenylalanine or tryptophan, this CDR3 likely reflects a read error. The chain couples TRBV6-2 or TRBV6-3 to TRBJ2-1; D might be TRBD2 (5 bases). With 5 bases removed from V and 8 bases from J, the gap between germline ends came to 10 bases. Germline V gene sequence: CDR1 MNHEY, CDR2 SVGEGT. The CDR3 length is 12 residues. The CDR3 spells CASSPQEDEQFL. The CDR3 DNA sequence: TGTGCCAGCAGTCCCCAGGAGGATGAGCAGTTCTTA.

Concerning this clonotype itself: This may stem from a read error, because a much larger clone lies one nucleotide away. The CDR3 DNA sequence: TGTGCCAGCGGTTACAGGTCAGAGGGCACTGAAGCTTTCTTT. Its translation is CASGYRSEGTEAFF. This sequence joins TRBV6-5 and TRBJ1-1; D perhaps matches TRBD1 (5 bases). The CDR3 sequence is 14 residues long. Germline values: CDR1 MNHEY, CDR2 SVGAGI.

Remarks on this clonotype: The conserved phenylalanine or tryptophan is not found at the CDR3 terminus, so this likely reflects a read error. The chain uses TRBV20-1 and TRBJ2-7; 8 nucleotides line up with TRBD2. CDR3 length: 15 residues. Germline V gene sequence: CDR1 DFQATT, CDR2 SNEGSKA (reference sequence). Trimming at V came to 1 base and at J to 2 bases, leaving 7 bases not matched to a gene. Here the CDR3 reads CSARAGGGIAYEQYY. CDR3 DNA: TGCAGTGCTAGAGCCGGCGGGGGGATAGCCTACGAGCAGTACTAC.

V usage is TRBV10-1 and J usage is TRBJ2-7; 8 nucleotides agree with TRBD1. This CDR3 region has 14 residues. The ends lost 6 bases at V and 5 bases at J; junction bases unmatched: 9. Germline V gene sequence: CDR1 WNHNN, CDR2 SYGVQD (reference sequence). The CDR3 DNA reads TGCGCCAGCAGCTTGGACAGGGACGATCACGAGCAGTACTTC. It yields the protein CASSLDRDDHEQYF.

The table lists this clonotype with a few counts. It may be a read error: a sequence one base away is much more abundant. This chain connects TRBV11-3 to TRBJ1-3; TRBD1 might be the D (5 bases). The CDR3 extends over 14 amino acids. Germline values: CDR1 SGHNT, CDR2 YENEEA. The CDR3 region is CTSSKGESGNTIYF. CDR3 DNA: TGTACCAGCAGCAAAGGGGAATCTGGAAACACCATATATTTT.

In regard to this clonotype: A much larger clone is a single base away; this may be a read error. The chain recombines TRBV6-1 with TRBJ1-1; TRBD1 is a possible D gene (6 bases). CDR1 MNHNS and CDR2 SASEGT come from the germline V gene. This CDR3 has 13 amino acids. CDR3 sequence: CASTIPRDTEALF. CDR3 nucleotides: TGTGCCAGCACCATACCCCGGGACACTGAAGCTTTGTTT.

On this clonotype itself: Germline and junction disagree at one end, which may indicate a read error. The V call is TRBV5-4, the J call TRBJ1-4; 10 nucleotides align to TRBD1. This CDR3 is 14 amino acids long. The V gene's germline CDR1 is SGHNT and CDR2 YYREEE (reference sequence). The CDR3 sequence is CATISGQGNEKLFF. The CDR3 DNA sequence: TGCGCCACCATCTCGGGACAGGGGAATGAAAAACTGTTTTTT.

With regard to this clonotype: A clone one base away is much larger, so this may be a read error. DNA of the CDR3: TGCGGTGCTAGAGATCAACGGGGCGGTTTCACAGATACGCAGTATTTT. It encodes CGARDQRGGFTDTQYF. The gene calls are TRBV20-1 and TRBJ2-3; perhaps D is TRBD1 or TRBD2 (5 bases each). From germline, CDR1 is DFQATT and CDR2 SNEGSKA (reference sequence). The CDR3 is 16 amino acids.

This clonotype was detected a few times. Its ends do not fully match the called genes, so a read error is possible. The chain recombines TRBV11-3 with TRBJ1-1; TRBD1 might be the D (6 bases). This CDR3 comprises 13 residues. Germline CDR1 reads SGHNT; CDR2 reads YENEEA. CDR3 bases: TGCGTCAGCACCGCACAGGGAGGCACTGAAGCTTTCTTT. Protein: CVSTAQGGTEAFF.

With respect to this clonotype: Likely a read error: the CDR3 ends without its conserved phenylalanine or tryptophan. The chain joins TRBV6-5 to TRBJ2-3; the D gene is possibly TRBD1 (6 bases). The CDR3 extends over 16 amino acids. The V end was cut by 5 bases, the J end by 4 bases, with 19 bases between. Germline V gene sequence: CDR1 MNHEY, CDR2 SVGAGI. CDR3 loop: CASSPYSGAGADTQYS. CDR3 bases: TGTGCCAGCAGTCCCTATTCAGGGGCGGGCGCAGATACGCAGTATTCT.

Notes on this clonotype: The CDR3 end shows no conserved phenylalanine or tryptophan, and so a read error is likely. The DNA is left out, because the CDR3 cannot be placed on it with certainty; the CDR3 is given as TCRdb lists it. The chain links TRBV12-3 or TRBV12-4 to TRBJ2-3; the table's D gene call, TRBD2, was not cross checked with the DNA. The CDR3 is 15 amino acids in total, end residues counted. The CDR3 is CASSGTSGFTDTLYL.

V gene TRBV6-6 combines with J gene TRBJ2-5; the D gene is possibly TRBD2 (6 bases). The CDR3 runs 13 residues. Deletions cut 6 bases from V and 11 bases from J, with 19 bases between. Looked up from germline, CDR1 is MNHNY and CDR2 is SVGAGI (reference sequence). In DNA form, the CDR3 reads TGTGCCAGCAGACCGGACTCCCGGGGGACTCAGTACTTC. The encoded protein is CASRPDSRGTQYF.